Below are 5 T cell receptor beta chains sequenced from a single sample in a study of tissue T cells after allogeneic stem cell transplantation. The table came from immunoSEQ multiplex PCR; TCRdb's copy has only in-frame clones and leaves some out. The sample includes 25,000 to 35,000 clones, over 75% of them seen just once. The sample in question was blood, obtained before transplantation. The origin of the receptors is a woman between 18 and 55 years old who later had graft-versus-host disease after an allogeneic stem cell transplant.

CDR3 coding DNA: TGTGCCAGCAGCTTATCGCCCCGACAGGCGAATTACAATGAGCAGTTCTTC. It codes for CASSLSPRQANYNEQFF. The J gene is TRBJ2-1, the V gene TRBV7-9; the D gene is possibly TRBD1 (6 bases). Trimming pared 2 bases from V and 4 bases from J, leaving 18 bases between. Germline assignment: CDR1 SEHNR and CDR2 FQNEAQ (reference sequence). The CDR3 is made up of 17 amino acids.

The chain employs TRBV7-2 and TRBJ2-2, with TRBD1 as a possible D gene (5 bases). CDR3 length: 13 amino acids. Germline values: CDR1 SGHTA, CDR2 FQGNSA. V was clipped by 5 bases and J by 7 bases, with 11 bases between them. Here the CDR3 reads CASSGAGDGELFF. The DNA of the CDR3 is TGTGCCAGCAGCGGGGCCGGTGACGGGGAGCTGTTTTTT.

Turning to this clone: One end of the junction varies from germline; a read error may be responsible. The chain carries TRBV7-6 and TRBJ1-2, with D unclear. CDR3 length: 13 residues. CDR1 is SGHVS and CDR2 is FNYEAQ in the germline V gene. The CDR3 DNA follows: TGTGCCAGCAGCTTAGTCGACTCCTATAGCTACACCTTC. Its protein is CASSLVDSYSYTF.

This clone occurred once. This chain links TRBV7-2 with TRBJ1-4; D perhaps matches TRBD1 (6 bases). The V gene's germline CDR1 is SGHTA and CDR2 FQGNSA. The V and J ends lost 1 base and 8 bases respectively, with 11 bases between them. This CDR3 is built from 14 residues. The CDR3 region has the DNA TGTGCCAGCAGCTTAGTCCATAGGGGGGAAAAACTGTTTTTT. It yields the protein CASSLVHRGEKLFF.

The gene calls are TRBV29-1 and TRBJ2-1; the match to TRBD2 covers 11 bases. V shed 4 bases, J shed 8 bases, and the junction held 10 bases outside the gene matches. The CDR3 is 15 amino acids. The V gene's germline CDR1 is SQVTM and CDR2 ANQGSEA. The CDR3 loop is CSVGLAGGSGDEQFF. In DNA form, the CDR3 reads TGCAGCGTTGGATTAGCGGGGGGGTCGGGCGATGAGCAGTTCTTC.